This T cell receptor (beta chain) was observed in a study of cytomegalovirus exposure and HLA in healthy donors. Across the whole study: The roughly 100 million unique TCR beta sequences, from around 200 million T cells, were found by an earlier analysis.

The CDR3 has 15 amino acids. The germline gives CDR1 MNHNS, CDR2 SASEGT. Trimming at V came to 2 bases and at J to 5 bases, leaving 6 bases not matched to a gene. This clone was detected a few times. 60 Vbeta and 13 Jbeta primers were used in PCR. Clones were sequenced by immunoSEQ multiplex PCR, and TCRdb holds only the in-frame ones, with some missing. The table has some 190,000 clones, 75% to 90% seen once; the top ten hold under 1.5%. The clonotype comes from a girl aged 5-17 years in good health and CMV-seropositive. Sequenced: PBMCs. This chain joins TRBV6-1 and TRBJ1-5, with 7 bases that match TRBD1. CDR3: CASSETGQPHQPQHF. In DNA, the CDR3 is TGTGCCAGCAGTGAAACGGGACAGCCACATCAGCCCCAGCATTTT.